The following is a T cell receptor beta chain sequence with its context. The antigen remains undetermined. The record originates from a study of post-analysis software for immune sequencing data. Study details: Relapsing-remitting, secondary progressive and progressive-relapsing courses of multiple sclerosis were included.

This CDR3 is built from 14 residues. V shed 1 base, J shed 6 bases, and the junction held 4 bases outside the gene matches. Per the germline V gene, CDR1 is SQVTM and CDR2 is ANQGSEA. Whole-study results and caveats: Included in a set of roughly five TRBV segments more frequent in patients than controls were TRBV5-6, TRBV5-1 and TRBV20-1.

The TCR beta cDNA libraries contained unique molecular identifiers. In TCRdb, the PCR reads were re-called with MiXCR into one record per CDR3 protein. The sample carries 650,000 to 900,000 distinct CDR3 sequences, about half recorded once. The V call is TRBV29-1, the J call TRBJ2-1; 9 bases line up with TRBD2. The sample taken for sequencing was blood. This TCR came from a girl aged 5 to 17 with multiple sclerosis. CDR3 residues: CSVEGGRAGNEQFF. The CDR3 nucleotides are TGCAGCGTTGAAGGCGGGAGGGCCGGCAATGAGCAGTTCTTC.